Here is one T cell receptor (beta chain) with its context. What it binds is unknown. This sample was taken from a study of a mutant IDH1 vaccine in newly diagnosed glioma. For the study at large: Vaccines were first given 4-6 weeks after radiotherapy alone, or with temozolomide cycles. Patients arrived already treated with radiotherapy, temozolomide, or both, most having had both.

The method was immunoSEQ multiplex PCR; TCRdb's version includes in-frame clones alone and lacks a portion of them. In the table there are about 50,000 clones, 70% to 85% of which are singletons. CDR3 length: 14 amino acids. Germline-derived CDR1 and CDR2 are LNHDA and SQIVND (reference sequence). Trimming left V 7 bases short and J 7 bases short, with 16 bases between. Time point described: week 47, end of study. Doses consisted of 300 ug of mutant IDH1 20-mer peptide each, paired with topical imiquimod. The genes are TRBV19 and TRBJ2-2, with D maybe TRBD2 (5 bases). Sequenced here: PBMCs, sampled from a glioma patient whose treatment included an IDH1 peptide vaccine. The TCR sequence derives from a woman aged 30 to 39 with glioma. Some clones in this sample may be carry-over from other donors' samples. The CDR3 DNA is TGTGCCAGTACCTCGTCGGGGTTTGTCGGGGAGCTGTTTTTT. This sequence encodes CASTSSGFVGELFF.